What follows are 27 T cell receptor beta chains derived from one specimen sequenced in a study of low-dose radiotherapy and immunotherapy resistance in tumors. Noted time point: after trial treatment. Documented treatment: LDRT plus nivolumab, ipilimumab, low-dose cyclophosphamide and aspirin (RACIN trial). TCR amplification used 20 PCR cycles, a constant-region primer and a V-primer adapter. From the reads, TCRdb called clonotypes with MiXCR, one entry per CDR3 protein. This table has some 52,000 distinct CDR3 sequences, 33% appearing once. The input for sequencing was PBMCs, taken after low-dose radiotherapy plus immunotherapy. The receptor set was obtained from a male donor with rectosigmoid adenocarcinoma.

The rearrangement uses TRBV28 and TRBJ1-1; D is unclear. The CDR3 runs 14 residues. V lost 3 bases, J lost 5 bases, and 13 bases lay in between. The germline V gene encodes CDR1 MDHEN and CDR2 SYDVKM. CDR3 DNA: TGTGCCAGCAGTTTGGGCGGGGTGGGGACTGAAGCTTTCTTT. Residues: CASSLGGVGTEAFF.

A remark on this clonotype: This likely reflects a read error, since a far larger clone is one base away. V and J are TRBV28 and TRBJ2-7; 13 bases align to TRBD2. Trimming cost V 2 bases and J 7 bases; bases outside gene matches: 11. Germline CDR1 and CDR2: MDHEN and SYDVKM. CDR3 length equals 17 residues. The CDR3 region has the DNA TGTGCCAGCAGTTTACCCGGGACTAGCGGGATTTACAATGAGCAGTACTTC. It codes for CASSLPGTSGIYNEQYF. Based on the CDR3 plus reference TRBV28 and TRBJ2-7, the full variable domain is DVKVTQSSRYLVKRTGEKVFLECVQDMDHENMFWYRQDPGLGLRLIYFSYDVKMKEKGDIPEGYSVSREKKERFSLILESASTNQTSMYLCASSLPGTSGIYNEQYFGPGTRLTVT.

This clonotype was recorded many times. The V and J genes are TRBV7-8 and TRBJ1-5; unclear D gene. V lost 7 bases and J 0 bases, leaving 13 bases between the germline ends. The CDR3 consists of 15 residues. The germline V gene has CDR1 SGHVS and CDR2 FQNEAQ. CDR3 DNA sequence: TGTGCCAGCAAGGACCGACCATATAGCAATCAGCCCCAGCATTTT. It encodes CASKDRPYSNQPQHF.

This clonotype was detected ten times or more. The chain carries TRBV11-2 and TRBJ1-4; tentative D call: TRBD1 (6 bases). This CDR3 region has 16 residues. From germline, CDR1 is SGHAT and CDR2 FQNNGV. Trimming took 5 bases from V and 3 from J, leaving 16 bases between them. The CDR3 DNA is TGTGCCAGCAGCCCATCCCAGGGGAAGCCTAATGAAAAACTGTTTTTT. Translation: CASSPSQGKPNEKLFF.

CDR3 bases: TGTGCCAGCAGTTCCCCCGGACAGGGTTACGGCTACACCTTC. This encodes CASSSPGQGYGYTF. The J gene is TRBJ1-2, the V gene TRBV28; 8 bases fit TRBD1. From germline, CDR1 is MDHEN and CDR2 SYDVKM. V lost 4 bases to trimming and J lost 8 bases; unmatched junction nucleotides: 9. The CDR3 loop spans 14 amino acids.

V is TRBV29-1 and J is TRBJ2-2; D gene uncertain. With 5 bases removed from V and 3 bases from J, the gap between germline ends came to 13 bases. The CDR3 has 14 amino acids. From germline, CDR1 is SQVTM and CDR2 ANQGSEA. The CDR3 nucleotides are TGCAGCGTTTCCCCCGGACCGCACACCGGGGAGCTGTTTTTT. Protein sequence: CSVSPGPHTGELFF.

V is TRBV9 and J is TRBJ2-3; possibly TRBD2 for D (5 bases). Germline CDR1 reads SGDLS; CDR2 reads YYNGEE. V gave up 4 bases and J gave up 4 bases, with 13 bases separating them. This CDR3 is built from 14 residues. The CDR3 DNA reads TGTGCCAGCAGCACCCACGAGGGCCCAGATACGCAGTATTTT. It codes for CASSTHEGPDTQYF.

This clonotype was counted between two and nine times. The rearrangement joins TRBV10-3 to TRBJ2-3; D gene uncertain. Germline V CDR1 and CDR2: ENHRY, SYGVKD. Trimming stripped 11 bases from V and 4 bases from J, with 10 bases between. The CDR3 has 11 amino acids. CDR3: CASKRADTQYF. CDR3 nucleotides: TGTGCCTCGAAACGGGCAGATACGCAGTATTTT.

V is TRBV11-3 and J is TRBJ2-1; maybe TRBD1 (6 bases). The CDR3 is made up of 15 amino acids. V gave up 2 bases and J gave up 3 bases, with 11 bases separating them. Germline CDR1 reads SGHNT; CDR2 reads YENEEA. CDR3 DNA: TGTGCCAGCAGCTTACCCACAGGGAGCTACAATGAGCAGTTCTTC. It is translated as CASSLPTGSYNEQFF.

This clonotype came up many times. The V and J genes are TRBV7-9 and TRBJ2-1, with D perhaps TRBD1 (6 bases). The germline CDR1 and CDR2 sequences are SEHNR and FQNEAQ (reference sequence). This CDR3 contains 16 residues. V lost 5 bases, J lost 4 bases, and 18 bases lay in between. CDR3 DNA sequence: TGTGCCAGCAGCCCACTAGGCGGACAGAGTTACAATGAGCAGTTCTTC. Encoded protein: CASSPLGGQSYNEQFF.

V usage is TRBV2 and J usage is TRBJ2-1; D ambiguous. Germline CDR1 SNHLY, CDR2 FYNNEI. V was cut by 6 bases and J by 7 bases, with 7 bases left in between. The length of the CDR3 is 11 residues. The CDR3 loop reads CASSDWNEQFF. The CDR3 region has the DNA TGTGCCAGCAGCGATTGGAATGAGCAGTTCTTC.

The chain recombines TRBV6-2 or TRBV6-3 with TRBJ1-1; no clear D. V dropped 0 bases and J dropped 1 base, with 6 bases sitting between them. This CDR3 is built from 14 residues. Germline V gives CDR1 MNHEY, CDR2 SVGEGT. The CDR3 sequence: CASSYSLRNTEAFF. CDR3 coding DNA: TGTGCCAGCAGTTACTCTCTCCGGAACACTGAAGCTTTCTTT.

V is TRBV6-6 and J is TRBJ1-4; TRBD1 matches 10 bases. The CDR3 is 16 residues long. Germline V gene lookup returns CDR1 MNHNY and CDR2 SVGAGI (reference sequence). The V and J ends lost 6 bases and 10 bases, in that order; junction bases with no gene match: 14. CDR3 loop: CASSTIRDRGSGKLFF. Here the CDR3 DNA reads TGTGCCAGCAGCACTATCCGGGACAGGGGCAGCGGAAAACTGTTTTTT.

The chain couples TRBV12-3 or TRBV12-4 to TRBJ2-7, with D unresolved. Trimming left V 1 base short and J 0 bases short, with 7 bases between. The CDR3 covers 14 residues. CDR3 in DNA: TGTGCCAGCAGTTTAGGTGCCGCCTCCTACGAGCAGTACTTC. Its translation is CASSLGAASYEQYF.

With respect to this clonotype: A far larger clone is only one base removed, so a read error is likely. This sequence joins TRBV7-3 and TRBJ2-7, with 7 bases matching TRBD1. Germline values: CDR1 SGHTA, CDR2 FQGTGA. CDR3 length: 14 residues. With 5 bases clipped from V and 6 bases from J, the junction kept 10 bases outside the gene matches. The CDR3 bases are TGTGCCAGCAGCCCGACAGGGTCTACCTGCGAGCAGTACTTC. It translates to CASSPTGSTCEQYF.

The chain has TRBV2 and TRBJ2-4; TRBD2 matches at 11 bases. J gave up 4 bases and V 5 bases, and 7 bases lay outside the gene matches. Germline V gene data show CDR1 as SNHLY and CDR2 as FYNNEI. The CDR3 extends over 16 amino acids. CDR3: CASSPRLAGRKNIQYF. The CDR3 coding sequence is TGTGCCAGCAGTCCAAGACTAGCGGGGAGGAAAAACATTCAGTACTTC. The full variable domain, rest sourced from reference TRBV2 and TRBJ2-4, is EPEVTQTPSHQVTQMGQEVILRCVPISNHLYFYWYRQILGQKVEFLVSFYNNEISEKSEIFDDQFSVERPDGSNFTLKIRSTKLEDSAMYFCASSPRLAGRKNIQYFGAGTRLSVL.

This clonotype was counted a single time. The rearrangement uses TRBV5-1 and TRBJ2-1; tentatively, D is TRBD1 or TRBD2 (5 bases each). The germline CDR1 and CDR2 sequences are SGHRS and YFSETQ. Between the trimmed V and J ends, which lost 6 bases and 6 bases, there was a span of 13 bases. This CDR3 is built from 13 residues. Written as DNA, the CDR3 is TGCGCCAGCAATCCAGGGACGGCCAATGAGCAGTTCTTC. This sequence encodes CASNPGTANEQFF.

This clonotype has ten or more counts. The rearrangement uses TRBV5-6 and TRBJ2-5; D remains ambiguous. Germline-derived CDR1 and CDR2 are SGHDT and YYEEEE. CDR3 length equals 14 residues. V dropped 1 base and J dropped 5 bases, with 12 bases sitting between them. The CDR3 reads CASSLMGSPETQYF. Here the CDR3 DNA reads TGTGCCAGCAGCTTGATGGGTTCCCCGGAGACCCAGTACTTC.

This clonotype occurred many times. The rearrangement joins TRBV5-5 to TRBJ2-5; possible D gene TRBD1, 8 bases. The V gene lost 0 bases and the J gene lost 4 bases, with 16 bases spanning the gap. CDR3 length equals 16 residues. Germline-derived CDR1 and CDR2 are SGHKS and YYEKEE (reference sequence). The CDR3 DNA follows: TGTGCCAGCAGCTTGGCTGACAGGGGAGGGAGAGAGACCCAGTACTTC. Its protein is CASSLADRGGRETQYF.

The chain is built from TRBV5-8 and TRBJ1-5, with D unresolved. V gave up 1 base and J gave up 1 base, with 3 bases separating them. The CDR3 is made up of 13 amino acids. From germline, CDR1 is SGHTS and CDR2 YDEGEE. CDR3 sequence reads: CASSLHSNQPQHF. DNA of the CDR3: TGTGCCAGCAGCTTGCACAGCAATCAGCCCCAGCATTTT.

J is TRBJ2-7 and V is TRBV7-6; the D gene could be TRBD1 or TRBD2 (5 bases each). Germline lookup yields CDR1 SGHVS and CDR2 FNYEAQ. V lost 1 base, J lost 4 bases, and 17 bases lay in between. This CDR3 contains 16 residues. For the CDR3, the DNA is TGTGCCAGCAGCTTAGGGAACCAGGGCCGGGAATACGAGCAGTACTTC. Translation gives CASSLGNQGREYEQYF.

Here the CDR3 reads CASSLEGSNEQFF. DNA of the CDR3: TGTGCCAGCAGCTTAGAAGGGAGCAATGAGCAGTTCTTC. The chain recombines TRBV7-8 with TRBJ2-1; D is perhaps TRBD2 (5 bases). Trimming removed 1 base at V and 6 bases at J, with 7 bases between. Germline CDR1 reads SGHVS; CDR2 reads FQNEAQ. The CDR3 spans 13 residues.

The rearrangement uses TRBV5-4 and TRBJ2-1; 7 bases match TRBD1. Germline lookup yields CDR1 SGHNT and CDR2 YYREEE (reference sequence). This CDR3 region has 14 residues. V shed 4 bases and J 7 bases; nucleotides not matched to a gene: 8. The CDR3 DNA is TGTGCCAGCAGCCAAGACAGGGCCCAGAATGAGCAGTTCTTC. Protein sequence: CASSQDRAQNEQFF.

This clonotype was found many times. The chain has TRBV28 and TRBJ1-4; D might be TRBD1 (5 bases). Trimming took off 3 bases at V and 7 bases at J, with 15 bases between the two ends. Germline V lookup: CDR1 MDHEN, CDR2 SYDVKM. This CDR3 comprises 15 residues. The CDR3 loop reads CASSFPLGPGEKLFF. As DNA, the CDR3 is TGTGCCAGCAGTTTCCCCTTGGGGCCTGGTGAAAAACTGTTTTTT.

The gene calls are TRBV4-3 and TRBJ2-2, with 9 positions matching TRBD2. Per germline, CDR1 LGHNA and CDR2 YSLEER. V dropped 2 bases and J dropped 7; count of bases not matched to a gene: 17. The CDR3 spans 19 residues. CDR3 bases: TGCGCCAGCAGCCAACGACTGCCGGGCCTAGCGGGGCGGGGCGGGGAGCTGTTTTTT. It specifies CASSQRLPGLAGRGGELFF.

This clonotype appeared many times. CDR3 residues: CASRGSGGPTGELFF. The CDR3 nucleotides are TGTGCCAGCAGAGGAAGCGGGGGGCCCACCGGGGAGCTGTTTTTT. V and J are TRBV6-2 or TRBV6-3 and TRBJ2-2; TRBD2 agrees at 9 bases. With V trimmed by 6 bases and J by 4 bases, 6 bases remained unmatched. Germline V gene lookup returns CDR1 MNHEY and CDR2 SVGEGT. CDR3 length: 15 residues.

Concerning this clonotype: A far larger clone is one base from this, pointing to a likely read error. This chain uses TRBV13 with TRBJ2-7, with D perhaps matching TRBD1 or TRBD2 (5 bases each). Germline-derived CDR1 and CDR2 are PRHDT and FYEKMQ (reference sequence). The CDR3 contains 14 residues. V lost 3 bases, J lost 4 bases, and 13 bases lay in between. The CDR3 coding sequence is TGTGCCAGCAGCTTGTGGGGGAGCCCTTACGAGCAGTACTTC. This codes for CASSLWGSPYEQYF.